The clone carrying this T cell receptor beta chain was recorded a few times. Its antigen is unknown. CDR1 is LNHDA and CDR2 is SQIVND in the germline V gene (reference sequence). There are 18 residues in the CDR3. The junction had 10 bases not matched to a gene; V was cut back by 3 bases and J by 4 bases. The sample comes from a study of cytomegalovirus exposure and HLA in healthy donors. Study-wide findings and caveats: In a later analysis, HLA-associated beta chains showed higher expansion and lower generation probabilities than comparable chains. Evidence from a later analysis indicated that most CMV-associated TCR beta chains looked HLA-restricted. While the bulk of TCR sequences proved rare, some public TCRs turned up in many donors. Investigators reported 164 TCR beta chains as tied to cytomegalovirus.

Vbeta (60) and Jbeta (13) primers were used in the PCR. Sequenced by immunoSEQ multiplex PCR; TCRdb stores in-frame clones only, minus some. The sample has 85,000 to 130,000 clones, 84% seen once. This chain uses TRBV19 with TRBJ2-1; 12 bases map to TRBD2. The sequence was collected from a woman younger than 30 in good health and CMV-seronegative. The sample consisted of PBMCs. CDR3 nucleotides: TGTGCCAGTAGTATCCCGCTAGCGGGGGGGCCGGGTTACAATGAGCAGTTCTTC. Protein product: CASSIPLAGGPGYNEQFF.